A selection of T cell receptor beta chains follows, all from one sample in a study of T cell changes during pregnancy in multiple sclerosis. Data came from immunoSEQ multiplex PCR; TCRdb stores just in-frame clones and leaves some out. The repertoire holds roughly 38,000 clones, with around 91% as singletons. Sequenced here: CD4+ T cells from peripheral blood mononuclear cells, sampled in the second trimester of pregnancy. The source of these receptors is a female donor in good health, enrolled as a control in a pregnancy study. The conserved cysteine and the conserved F or W are not part of the CDR3 here. Fields, in order: D gene, J gene, V gene, CDR3 protein. The D gene is left open where the match is weak.

d_call: -
j_call: TRBJ2-7
v_call: TRBV6-1
cdr3_aa: ASSGARLRSYEQY

d_call: -
j_call: TRBJ1-3
v_call: TRBV5-6
cdr3_aa: ASSFRGSSGNTIY

d_call: -
j_call: TRBJ1-4
v_call: TRBV18
cdr3_aa: ASSPSTQGLGEKLF

d_call: TRBD1
j_call: TRBJ1-1
v_call: TRBV18
cdr3_aa: ASSATGTEAF

d_call: TRBD1
j_call: TRBJ1-5
v_call: TRBV4-2
cdr3_aa: ASSPNQGGNQPQH

d_call: -
j_call: TRBJ1-5
v_call: TRBV9
cdr3_aa: ASSPEGGRNQPQH

d_call: -
j_call: TRBJ2-4
v_call: TRBV5-6
cdr3_aa: ASSLTSGIGNIQY

d_call: TRBD2
j_call: TRBJ2-1
v_call: TRBV14
cdr3_aa: ASSRLAGGDEQF

d_call: -
j_call: TRBJ1-2
v_call: TRBV6-5
cdr3_aa: ASSPPRGRGGYT

d_call: -
j_call: TRBJ1-2
v_call: TRBV28
cdr3_aa: ASSSGTSGSGGYT

d_call: -
j_call: TRBJ2-5
v_call: TRBV4-2
cdr3_aa: ASSQDVGGRAGTQY

d_call: -
j_call: TRBJ2-3
v_call: TRBV2
cdr3_aa: ASSEALNRATDTQY

d_call: -
j_call: TRBJ1-1
v_call: TRBV13
cdr3_aa: ASTTSGVGTEAF

d_call: TRBD2
j_call: TRBJ2-7
v_call: TRBV28
cdr3_aa: ASGRLAPYEQY

d_call: TRBD2
j_call: TRBJ2-3
v_call: TRBV19
cdr3_aa: ATTPKAGVNTDTQY